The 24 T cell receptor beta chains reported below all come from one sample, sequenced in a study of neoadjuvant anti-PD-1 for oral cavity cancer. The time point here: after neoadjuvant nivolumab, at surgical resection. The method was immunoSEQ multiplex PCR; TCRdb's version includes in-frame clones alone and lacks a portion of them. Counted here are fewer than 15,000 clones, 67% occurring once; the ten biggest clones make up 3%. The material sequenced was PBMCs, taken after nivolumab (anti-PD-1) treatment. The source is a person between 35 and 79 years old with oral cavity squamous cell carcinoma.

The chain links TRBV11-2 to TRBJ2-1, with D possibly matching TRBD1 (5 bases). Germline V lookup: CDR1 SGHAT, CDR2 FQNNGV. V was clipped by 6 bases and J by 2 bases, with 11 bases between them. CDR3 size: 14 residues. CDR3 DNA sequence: TGTGCCAGCAGAGGGCAGGGTACCTACAATGAGCAGTTCTTC. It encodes CASRGQGTYNEQFF. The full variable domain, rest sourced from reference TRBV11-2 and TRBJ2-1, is EAGVAQSPRYKIIEKRQSVAFWCNPISGHATLYWYQQILGQGPKLLIQFQNNGVVDDSQLPKDRFSAERLKGVDSTLKIQPAKLEDSAVYLCASRGQGTYNEQFFGPGTRLTVL.

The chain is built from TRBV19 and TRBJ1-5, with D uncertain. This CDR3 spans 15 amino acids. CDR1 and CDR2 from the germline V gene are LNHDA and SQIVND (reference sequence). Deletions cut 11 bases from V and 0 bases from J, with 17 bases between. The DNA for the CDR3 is TGTGCCGCGAAACCGGGAGTGGATAGCAATCAGCCCCAGCATTTT. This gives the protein CAAKPGVDSNQPQHF.

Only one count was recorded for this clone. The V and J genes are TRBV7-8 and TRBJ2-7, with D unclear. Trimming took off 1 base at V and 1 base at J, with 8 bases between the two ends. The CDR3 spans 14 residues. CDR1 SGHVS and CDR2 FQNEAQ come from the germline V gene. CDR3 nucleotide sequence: TGTGCCAGCAGCTTAGTTACCAGTTCCTACGAGCAGTACTTC. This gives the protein CASSLVTSSYEQYF.

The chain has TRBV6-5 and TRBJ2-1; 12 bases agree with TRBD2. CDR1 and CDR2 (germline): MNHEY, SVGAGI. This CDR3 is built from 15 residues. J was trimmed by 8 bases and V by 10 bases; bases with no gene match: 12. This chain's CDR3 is CATCTRTSGMDEQFF. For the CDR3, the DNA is TGTGCCACCTGTACTCGGACTAGCGGGATGGATGAGCAGTTCTTC.

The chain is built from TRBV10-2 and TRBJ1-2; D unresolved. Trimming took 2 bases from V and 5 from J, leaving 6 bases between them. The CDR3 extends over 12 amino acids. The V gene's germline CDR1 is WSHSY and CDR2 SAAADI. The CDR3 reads CASSEQGYGYTF. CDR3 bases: TGCGCCAGCAGTGAGCAAGGGTATGGCTACACCTTC.

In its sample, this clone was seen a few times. CDR3 sequence reads: CASSFNPGTGELFF. In nucleotides, the CDR3 is TGTGCCAGCAGTTTCAATCCAGGGACCGGGGAGCTGTTTTTT. The chain carries TRBV27 and TRBJ2-2, with D maybe TRBD1 (5 bases). The CDR3 length is 14 residues. Germline V gene lookup returns CDR1 MNHEY and CDR2 SMNVEV (reference sequence). V lost 3 bases, J lost 5 bases, and 10 bases lay in between.

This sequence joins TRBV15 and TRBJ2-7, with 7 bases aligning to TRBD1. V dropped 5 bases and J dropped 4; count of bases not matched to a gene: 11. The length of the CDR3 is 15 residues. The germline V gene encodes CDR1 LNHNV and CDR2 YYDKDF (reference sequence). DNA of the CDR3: TGTGCCACCAGCCGTGGGACAGAAGAATATTACGAGCAGTACTTC. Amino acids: CATSRGTEEYYEQYF. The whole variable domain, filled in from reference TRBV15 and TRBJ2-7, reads DAMVIQNPRYQVTQFGKPVTLSCSQTLNHNVMYWYQQKSSQAPKLLFHYYDKDFNNEADTPDNFQSRRPNTSFCFLDIRSPGLGDTAMYLCATSRGTEEYYEQYFGPGTRLTVT.

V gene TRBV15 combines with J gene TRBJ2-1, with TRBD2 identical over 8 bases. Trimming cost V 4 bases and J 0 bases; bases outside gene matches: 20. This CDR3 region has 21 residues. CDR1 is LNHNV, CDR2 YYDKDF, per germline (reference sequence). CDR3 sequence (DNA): TGTGCCACCAGCACCCCGCCGTGGGGGGCGGGAGGCCAAAGCTCCTACAATGAGCAGTTCTTC. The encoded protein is CATSTPPWGAGGQSSYNEQFF.

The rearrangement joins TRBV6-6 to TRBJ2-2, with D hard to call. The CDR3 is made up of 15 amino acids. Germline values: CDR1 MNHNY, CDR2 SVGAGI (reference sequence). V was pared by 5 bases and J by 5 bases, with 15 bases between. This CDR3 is CASSNRALGTGELFF. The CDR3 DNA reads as TGTGCCAGCAGTAACCGGGCCCTGGGAACCGGGGAGCTGTTTTTT.

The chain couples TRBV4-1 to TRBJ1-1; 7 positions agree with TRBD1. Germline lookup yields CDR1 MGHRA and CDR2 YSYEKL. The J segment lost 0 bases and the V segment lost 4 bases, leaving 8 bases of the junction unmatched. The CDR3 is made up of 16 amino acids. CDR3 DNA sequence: TGCGCCAGCAGCCGGGGGCAGGGGGACTTGAACACTGAAGCTTTCTTT. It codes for CASSRGQGDLNTEAFF.

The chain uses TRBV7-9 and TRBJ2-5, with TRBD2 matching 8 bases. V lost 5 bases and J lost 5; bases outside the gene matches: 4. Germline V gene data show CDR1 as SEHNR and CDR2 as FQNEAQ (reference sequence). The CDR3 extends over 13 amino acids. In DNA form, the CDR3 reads TGTGCCAGCAGCCCCTCGGGGGGGGAGACCCAGTACTTC. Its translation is CASSPSGGETQYF. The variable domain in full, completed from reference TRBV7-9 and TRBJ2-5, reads DTGVSQNPRHKITKRGQNVTFRCDPISEHNRLYWYRQTLGQGPEFLTYFQNEAQLEKSRLLSDRFSAERPKGSFSTLEIQRTEQGDSAMYLCASSPSGGETQYFGPGTRLLVL.

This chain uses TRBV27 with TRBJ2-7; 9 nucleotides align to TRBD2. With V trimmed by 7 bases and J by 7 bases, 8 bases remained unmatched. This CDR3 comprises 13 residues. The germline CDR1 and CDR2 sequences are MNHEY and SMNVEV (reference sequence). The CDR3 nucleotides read TGTGCCAGCAAGCGGGAGGCGGGACGAGAGCAGTACTTC. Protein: CASKREAGREQYF.

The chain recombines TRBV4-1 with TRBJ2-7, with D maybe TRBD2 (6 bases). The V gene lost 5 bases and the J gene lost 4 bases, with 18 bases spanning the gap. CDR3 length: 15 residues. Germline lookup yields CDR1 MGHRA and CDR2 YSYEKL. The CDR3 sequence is CASSWDSSLTYEQYF. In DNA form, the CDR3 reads TGCGCCAGCAGCTGGGACTCCTCATTAACATACGAGCAGTACTTC.

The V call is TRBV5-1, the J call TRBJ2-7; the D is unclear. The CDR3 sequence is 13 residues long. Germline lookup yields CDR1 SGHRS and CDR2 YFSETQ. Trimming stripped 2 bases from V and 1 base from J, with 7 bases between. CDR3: CASSFQVSYEQYF. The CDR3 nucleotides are TGCGCCAGCAGCTTCCAGGTTTCCTACGAGCAGTACTTC.

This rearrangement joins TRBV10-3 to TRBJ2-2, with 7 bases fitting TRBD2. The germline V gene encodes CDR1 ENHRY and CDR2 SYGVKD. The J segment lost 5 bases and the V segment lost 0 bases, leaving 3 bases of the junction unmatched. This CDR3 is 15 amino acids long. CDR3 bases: TGTGCCATCAGTGAGTCGAGTAGCGGGACCGGGGAGCTGTTTTTT. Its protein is CAISESSSGTGELFF.

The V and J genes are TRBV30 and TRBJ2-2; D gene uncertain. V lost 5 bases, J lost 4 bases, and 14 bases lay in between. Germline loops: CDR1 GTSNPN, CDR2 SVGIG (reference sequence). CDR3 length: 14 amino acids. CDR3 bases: TGTGCCTGGTCCGGGCAGCTCGGCACCGGGGAGCTGTTTTTT. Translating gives CAWSGQLGTGELFF.

The CDR3 sequence: CASSPLRRSTIYF. In DNA form, the CDR3 reads TGTGCCAGCAGCCCCTTAAGGAGAAGCACCATATATTTT. The chain has TRBV28 and TRBJ1-3; D unclear. Germline V lookup: CDR1 MDHEN, CDR2 SYDVKM. With 6 bases removed from V and 9 bases from J, the gap between germline ends came to 15 bases. CDR3 length equals 13 residues.

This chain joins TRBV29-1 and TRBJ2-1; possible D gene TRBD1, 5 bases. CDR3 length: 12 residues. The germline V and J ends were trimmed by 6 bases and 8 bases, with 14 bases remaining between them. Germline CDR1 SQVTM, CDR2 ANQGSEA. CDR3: CSVTGSIDEQFF. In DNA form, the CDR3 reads TGCAGCGTAACAGGTTCGATCGATGAGCAGTTCTTC.

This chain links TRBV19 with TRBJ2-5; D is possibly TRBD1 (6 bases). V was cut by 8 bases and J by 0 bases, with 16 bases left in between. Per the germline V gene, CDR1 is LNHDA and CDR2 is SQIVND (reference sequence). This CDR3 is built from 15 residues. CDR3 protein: CASCAQGTYQETQYF. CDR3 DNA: TGTGCCAGTTGTGCGCAGGGGACATACCAAGAGACCCAGTACTTC.

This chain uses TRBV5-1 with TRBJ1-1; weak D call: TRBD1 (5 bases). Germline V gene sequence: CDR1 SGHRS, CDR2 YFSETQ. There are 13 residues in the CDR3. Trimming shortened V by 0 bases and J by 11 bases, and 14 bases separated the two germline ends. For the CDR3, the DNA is TGCGCCAGCAGCTTGGCCGGGGGAGGGGCGGCTTTCTTT. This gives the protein CASSLAGGGAAFF. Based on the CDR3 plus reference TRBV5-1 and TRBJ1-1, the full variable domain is KAGVTQTPRYLIKTRGQQVTLSCSPISGHRSVSWYQQTPGQGLQFLFEYFSETQRNKGNFPGRFSGRQFSNSRSEMNVSTLELGDSALYLCASSLAGGGAAFFGQGTRLTVV.

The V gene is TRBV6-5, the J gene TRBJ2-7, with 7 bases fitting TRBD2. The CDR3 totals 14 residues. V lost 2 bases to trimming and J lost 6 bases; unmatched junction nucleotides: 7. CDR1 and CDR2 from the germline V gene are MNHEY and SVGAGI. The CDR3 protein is CASSYQGGPSEQYF. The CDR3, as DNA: TGTGCCAGCAGTTACCAGGGAGGGCCGAGCGAGCAGTACTTC.

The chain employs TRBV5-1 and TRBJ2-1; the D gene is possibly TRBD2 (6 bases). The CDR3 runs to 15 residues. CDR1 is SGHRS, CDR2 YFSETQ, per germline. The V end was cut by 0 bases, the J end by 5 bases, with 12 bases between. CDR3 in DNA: TGCGCCAGCAGCTTGGGTTTTAGCGGCGACAATGAGCAGTTCTTC. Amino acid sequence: CASSLGFSGDNEQFF.

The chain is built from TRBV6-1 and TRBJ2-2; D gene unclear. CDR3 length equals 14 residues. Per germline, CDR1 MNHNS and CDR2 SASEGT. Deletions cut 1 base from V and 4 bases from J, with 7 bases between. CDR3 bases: TGTGCCAGCAGTGAAGGGTTTGGCACCGGGGAGCTGTTTTTT. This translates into CASSEGFGTGELFF.

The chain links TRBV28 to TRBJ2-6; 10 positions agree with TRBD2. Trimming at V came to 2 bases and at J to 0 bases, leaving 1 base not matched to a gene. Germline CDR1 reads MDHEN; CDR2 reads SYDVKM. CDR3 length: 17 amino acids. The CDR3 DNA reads TGTGCCAGCAGTTTACTAGCGGGAGTCTCTGGGGCCAACGTCCTGACTTTC. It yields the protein CASSLLAGVSGANVLTF. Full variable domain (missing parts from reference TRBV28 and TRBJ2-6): DVKVTQSSRYLVKRTGEKVFLECVQDMDHENMFWYRQDPGLGLRLIYFSYDVKMKEKGDIPEGYSVSREKKERFSLILESASTNQTSMYLCASSLLAGVSGANVLTFGAGSRLTVL.